A selection of T cell receptor beta chains follows, all from one sample in a study of T cell responses to AZD1222 COVID-19 vaccine. Measured with immunoSEQ multiplex PCR; TCRdb has only the in-frame clones, and not every one. This table holds 200,000 to 300,000 clones, over 85% found once. This material consisted of peripheral blood, taken on day 0 of AZD1222 vaccination. The receptors come from an adult in good health. Each CDR3 is given with its conserved first and last residue. A D gene is named only where the DNA matches it firmly. A row's size may be missing; if present it is once, few, many or a size class.

>TRBJ2-4|.|14|TRBV18|.
TGTGCCAGCTCACCCCAGGGCAGGGGAAACATTCAGTACTTC
CASSPQGRGNIQYF
>TRBJ2-1|.|12|TRBV5-4|.
TGTGCCAGCAGCTGGGAGCGAAATGAGCAGTTCTTC
CASSWERNEQFF
>TRBJ1-6|TRBD1|16|TRBV28|.
TGTGCCAGCAGTTCGGGGACAGGGGCAAGGAATTCACCCCTCCACTTT
CASSSGTGARNSPLHF
>TRBJ2-3|.|13|TRBV2|once
TGTGCCAGCAGTGAACGGTCCCCGGGTACGCAGTATTTT
CASSERSPGTQYF
>TRBJ2-3|.|17|TRBV7-2|.
TGTGCCAGCAGCCCCACTCTTGTTCGGGGCCGCACAGATACGCAGTATTTT
CASSPTLVRGRTDTQYF
>TRBJ1-2|TRBD1|14|TRBV2|.
TGTGCCAGCAGTCCGGGACAGGGGAGCTATGGCTACACCTTC
CASSPGQGSYGYTF
>TRBJ1-2|.|14|TRBV6-5|.
TGTGCCAGCACCCCGCGGGCAGCGGACTATGGCTACACCTTC
CASTPRAADYGYTF
>TRBJ1-2|TRBD1|16|TRBV28|.
TGTGCCAGCAGTGGCTCCGGGACAGGGGTTAACTATGGCTACACCTTC
CASSGSGTGVNYGYTF
>TRBJ2-7|TRBD1|13|TRBV14|once
TGTGCCAGCAGCCAGGGACAGGGCTGGGAGCAGTACTTC
CASSQGQGWEQYF
>TRBJ1-2|.|12|TRBV2|.
TGTGCCAGCAGTGAACCTGGGAAGGGCTACACCTTC
CASSEPGKGYTF
>TRBJ1-6|.|15|TRBV2|.
TGTGCCAGCAGTGTAGGGGGGACGAGAAATTCACCCCTCCACTTT
CASSVGGTRNSPLHF
>TRBJ2-5|.|14|TRBV24-1|.
TGTGCCACCAGTGGTTCAGGGGCCCAAGAGACCCAGTACTTC
CATSGSGAQETQYF
>TRBJ2-3|.|13|TRBV2|once
TGTGCCAGCAGTAGGACCCCCACAGATACGCAGTATTTT
CASSRTPTDTQYF
>TRBJ2-7|TRBD2|14|TRBV6-2/TRBV6-3|.
TGTGCCAGCATCCCTCGGACTAGCGGAGACGAGCAGTACTTC
CASIPRTSGDEQYF
>TRBJ2-1|.|16|TRBV4-1|.
TGCGCCAGCAGCCAAGATGGGGGGAAGGCGTACAATGAGCAGTTCTTC
CASSQDGGKAYNEQFF
>TRBJ2-3|TRBD2|13|TRBV28|.
TGTGCCAGTACTAGCGGGACAACAGATACGCAGTATTTT
CASTSGTTDTQYF
>TRBJ2-3|.|16|TRBV19|.
TGTGCCTCCTACGGGTGGAGGGAGCCGTACACAGATACGCAGTATTTT
CASYGWREPYTDTQYF